A single sample gave rise to the 18 T cell receptor beta chains below, sequenced in a study of identical twins (dated by TCRdb to about 2016). Library prep was done by 5' RACE. The instrument given in TCRdb is Illumina HiSeq 2000. TCRdb reprocessed the public reads (quality trimming at Q25 with fastp, clone calling with MiXCR) and kept in-frame beta chains. When rows share a CDR3 protein, they turn into one entry using the most common DNA and genes. In all, the sample holds roughly 710,000 distinct CDR3 sequences, and over 5% of those were seen once. Around 1.7% of the sample belongs to the ten largest clones. Material: naive T cells sorted from blood. The cell subset or site tag for this specimen amounts to: cells isolated with a human naive T-cell isolation kit. The receptors derive from a man aged 18 to 30 in good health.

This clonotype was seen ten or more times. The rearrangement joins TRBV5-1 to TRBJ2-3; possible D gene TRBD1, 5 bases. Germline V gene data show CDR1 as SGHRS and CDR2 as YFSETQ. This CDR3 contains 12 residues. Trimming shortened V by 3 bases and J by 4 bases, and 6 bases separated the two germline ends. The CDR3: CASSWTPDTQYF. CDR3 sequence (DNA): TGCGCCAGCAGCTGGACACCAGATACGCAGTATTTT.

This clonotype came up many times. This rearrangement joins TRBV20-1 to TRBJ2-1; 9 bases are shared with TRBD2. Trimming cost V 6 bases and J 6 bases; bases outside gene matches: 9. The length of the CDR3 is 14 residues. The V gene's germline CDR1 is DFQATT and CDR2 SNEGSKA (reference sequence). CDR3 protein: CSATGGLAGNEQFF. CDR3 in DNA: TGCAGTGCGACTGGGGGACTAGCAGGCAATGAGCAGTTCTTC.

This clonotype was observed many times. The chain employs TRBV29-1 and TRBJ2-2, with 7 positions matching TRBD1. The CDR3 is 14 amino acids. V gave up 6 bases and J gave up 2 bases; unmatched junction bases: 6. Germline CDR1 SQVTM, CDR2 ANQGSEA. DNA of the CDR3: TGCAGCGTCAACCGACAGGGTAACACCGGGGAGCTGTTTTTT. Its translation: CSVNRQGNTGELFF.

The rearrangement links TRBV5-1 to TRBJ2-7, with a tentative D call TRBD2 (6 bases). The CDR3 totals 16 residues. Germline V gives CDR1 SGHRS, CDR2 YFSETQ. The germline V and J ends were trimmed by 7 bases and 1 base, with 21 bases remaining between them. CDR3 coding DNA: TGCGCCAGCCGTTCTTCGACCGGGACTGCATCCTACGAGCAGTACTTC. Encoded protein: CASRSSTGTASYEQYF.

V and J are TRBV20-1 and TRBJ1-3; 7 bases map to TRBD1. This CDR3 contains 15 residues. Germline V gene lookup returns CDR1 DFQATT and CDR2 SNEGSKA (reference sequence). The V and J ends lost 0 bases and 0 bases, in that order; junction bases with no gene match: 2. CDR3 loop: CSARDGDSSGNTIYF. Here the CDR3 DNA reads TGCAGTGCTAGAGATGGGGACAGCTCTGGAAACACCATATATTTT.

The sample holds many counts of this clonotype. The rearrangement links TRBV29-1 to TRBJ2-1; 7 positions match TRBD2. CDR3 length equals 14 residues. Trimming took 2 bases from V and 6 from J; bases not matched to a gene: 7. Germline V lookup: CDR1 SQVTM, CDR2 ANQGSEA. CDR3 loop: CSVEKRLALNEQFF. For the CDR3, the DNA is TGCAGCGTTGAAAAGCGACTAGCTCTCAATGAGCAGTTCTTC.

This clonotype occurred many times. V gene TRBV21-1 combines with J gene TRBJ2-3; the D segment call TRBD1 is taken from the table without a DNA check. TRBV21-1 is assigned pseudogene status. The CDR3 totals 16 residues. The CDR3 here is CASSTPPGSSTDTQYF. The DNA of the CDR3 is TGTGCCAGCAGCACCCCCCCGGGCAGTAGCACAGATACGCAGTATTTT.

The DNA for the CDR3 is TGCAGCGTTGAAGAAGGGGGTAGCGGAGGCTCCTACAATGAGCAGTTCTTC. Its translation: CSVEEGGSGGSYNEQFF. J is TRBJ2-1 and V is TRBV29-1; D assignment may be TRBD1 or TRBD2 (6 bases each). Germline CDR1 is SQVTM and CDR2 is ANQGSEA. The CDR3 totals 17 residues. V gave up 0 bases and J gave up 0 bases, with 15 bases separating them.

Ten or more counts support this clonotype. V and J are TRBV15 and TRBJ1-6; no definite D call. V was clipped by 5 bases and J by 10 bases, with 18 bases between them. Germline V gene data show CDR1 as LNHNV and CDR2 as YYDKDF (reference sequence). The CDR3 length is 15 residues. DNA of the CDR3: TGTGCCACCAGCTTGACCGCTCTTGGAGGGTCACCCCTCCACTTT. As protein: CATSLTALGGSPLHF.

This clonotype was counted ten times or more. This chain joins TRBV5-1 and TRBJ1-1; tentatively, D is TRBD1 (5 bases). Trimming shortened V by 4 bases and J by 5 bases, and 12 bases separated the two germline ends. Germline V gene lookup returns CDR1 SGHRS and CDR2 YFSETQ. The CDR3 runs to 13 residues. The CDR3 DNA is TGCGCCAGCAGCCCTTGGGGGGAGACTGAAGCTTTCTTT. This encodes CASSPWGETEAFF.

This clonotype turned up a few times. This chain links TRBV7-2 with TRBJ1-5; D is perhaps TRBD1 (5 bases). Trimming took off 1 base at V and 1 base at J, with 8 bases between the two ends. This CDR3 region has 15 residues. Germline-derived CDR1 and CDR2 are SGHTA and FQGNSA. In DNA, the CDR3 is TGTGCCAGCAGCTTAGTCCGGGGGAGCAATCAGCCCCAGCATTTT. Translating gives CASSLVRGSNQPQHF.

This clonotype has a count of ten or more. The chain combines TRBV5-1 with TRBJ2-1; tentatively, D is TRBD2 (5 bases). The V and J ends lost 3 bases and 6 bases respectively, with 13 bases between them. The CDR3 covers 14 residues. Germline CDR1 and CDR2: SGHRS and YFSETQ. CDR3 coding DNA: TGCGCCAGCAGCTCGGAGGACTCGGGCAATGAGCAGTTCTTC. Its protein product is CASSSEDSGNEQFF.

The J gene is TRBJ1-5, the V gene TRBV29-1; 9 nucleotides agree with TRBD1. J gave up 7 bases and V 7 bases, and 11 bases lay outside the gene matches. The CDR3 length is 14 residues. Germline lookup yields CDR1 SQVTM and CDR2 ANQGSEA. The CDR3 sequence is CSARQGGTGQPQHF. CDR3 sequence (DNA): TGCAGCGCCCGACAGGGGGGGACTGGGCAGCCCCAGCATTTT.

V gene TRBV24-1 combines with J gene TRBJ2-3; 8 bases fit TRBD2. V dropped 4 bases and J dropped 4; count of bases not matched to a gene: 6. This CDR3 has 15 residues. Germline-derived CDR1 and CDR2 are KGHDR and SFDVKD. CDR3 residues: CATSEGTRGSDTQYF. Here the CDR3 DNA reads TGTGCCACCAGTGAGGGGACTAGGGGGTCAGATACGCAGTATTTT.

The J gene is TRBJ2-2, the V gene TRBV30, with unresolved D. The germline V and J ends were trimmed by 0 bases and 7 bases, with 6 bases remaining between them. Germline assignment: CDR1 GTSNPN and CDR2 SVGIG (reference sequence). This CDR3 region has 12 residues. This CDR3 reads CAWSVLIGELFF. CDR3 nucleotide sequence: TGTGCCTGGAGTGTACTAATCGGGGAGCTGTTTTTT.

In its sample, this clonotype was seen a few times. In nucleotides, the CDR3 is TGCAGTGCTCTGAAAAACAGGGGATTGACTGAAGCTTTCTTT. Translation gives CSALKNRGLTEAFF. The rearrangement links TRBV20-1 to TRBJ1-1; 7 bases align to TRBD1. V was clipped by 5 bases and J by 5 bases; unmatched bases: 11. This CDR3 has 14 residues. Germline V CDR1 and CDR2: DFQATT, SNEGSKA (reference sequence).

In this sample, this clonotype turned up a few times. The chain links TRBV28 to TRBJ2-7; D unclear. The V gene lost 9 bases and the J gene lost 9 bases, with 24 bases spanning the gap. This CDR3 is 14 amino acids long. The germline V gene encodes CDR1 MDHEN and CDR2 SYDVKM. CDR3 DNA: TGTGCCAGTCAACTCCGACCCGGGCCCTTAGGGCAGTACTTC. It specifies CASQLRPGPLGQYF.

The rearrangement links TRBV15 to TRBJ2-5; D remains unclear. Germline V gene sequence: CDR1 LNHNV, CDR2 YYDKDF (reference sequence). The length of the CDR3 is 14 residues. Trimming removed 1 base from V and 1 base from J, with 7 bases in between. This CDR3 reads CATSRVIGQETQYF. The CDR3, as DNA: TGTGCCACCAGCAGAGTAATAGGCCAAGAGACCCAGTACTTC.